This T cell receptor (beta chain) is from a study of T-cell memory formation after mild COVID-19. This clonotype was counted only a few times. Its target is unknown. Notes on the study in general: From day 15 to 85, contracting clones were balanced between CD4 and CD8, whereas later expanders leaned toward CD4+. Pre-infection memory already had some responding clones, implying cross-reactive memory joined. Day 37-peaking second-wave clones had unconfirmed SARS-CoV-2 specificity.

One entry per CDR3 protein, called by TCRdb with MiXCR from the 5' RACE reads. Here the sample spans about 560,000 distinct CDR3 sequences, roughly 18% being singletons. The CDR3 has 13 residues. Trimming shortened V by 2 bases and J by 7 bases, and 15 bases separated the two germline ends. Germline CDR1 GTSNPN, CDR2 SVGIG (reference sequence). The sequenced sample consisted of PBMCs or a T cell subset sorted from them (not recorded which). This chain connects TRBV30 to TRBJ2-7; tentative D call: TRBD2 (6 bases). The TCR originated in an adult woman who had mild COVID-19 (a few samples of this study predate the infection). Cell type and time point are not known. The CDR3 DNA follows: TGTGCCTGGAGTCCTGGAGGGCCGGGGGAGCAGTACTTC. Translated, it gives CAWSPGGPGEQYF.